This is a list of T cell receptor beta chains from one sample in a study of shared clonotypes between healthy human individuals. TCRdb's table, derived via immunoSEQ multiplex PCR, lists solely in-frame clones and lacks some. The sample consists of hundreds of thousands of clones, about 74% of them appearing once. Sample: memory CD4+ T cells sorted from blood. The source is a man younger than 40 in good health. Each CDR3 is given without its conserved first and last residue. Not every row has a clone size; where given, it reads once, few, many or a size class.

V	size	J	CDR3
TRBV19	.	TRBJ2-1	ASTPSAPTSSYNEQF
TRBV5-4	once	TRBJ2-2	ASRPAGDTGELF
TRBV4-2	.	TRBJ2-3	ASSQDGQIGTDTQY
TRBV7-2	.	TRBJ2-1	ASSTGLENTEQF
TRBV7-3	.	TRBJ2-3	ASSFGLAADTQY
TRBV19	.	TRBJ1-5	ASSTLGGVNQPQH
TRBV5-5	.	TRBJ1-2	ASSLAAGGSYGYT
TRBV9	.	TRBJ2-2	ASSVVDRGTGELF
TRBV18	.	TRBJ2-4	ASSSDSGSLNIQY
TRBV7-9	.	TRBJ2-4	ASSLSGVAKNIQY
TRBV6-5	.	TRBJ2-7	ASSRTLSSYEQY
TRBV7-9	.	TRBJ2-3	ASSPGIRGVSTDTQY
TRBV12-5	.	TRBJ1-1	ASVLAEGGNTEAF
TRBV6-5	.	TRBJ1-1	ASSYSKRQRFEAF
TRBV14	.	TRBJ1-2	ASSQGQQYGYT
TRBV5-1	.	TRBJ2-1	ASSLAAGAGGEQF
TRBV14	once	TRBJ1-2	ASSKRTGDDGYT
TRBV7-9	.	TRBJ1-1	ASSLVGHRARDAEAF
TRBV4-3	.	TRBJ2-1	ASSQVGNSYNEQF
TRBV7-2	.	TRBJ2-7	ASSPPREGSEQY
TRBV6-6	.	TRBJ2-1	ASRYSYGNEQF
TRBV6-5	.	TRBJ2-1	ASKTSGSNEQF
TRBV28	.	TRBJ2-5	ASSSGRLAGEKNQETQY
TRBV11-2	once	TRBJ2-3	ASSLDGASTDTQY
TRBV5-1	few	TRBJ2-5	ASSPSGVQETQY
TRBV10-1	once	TRBJ2-3	ASSESKWDTEPNTQY
TRBV11-2	.	TRBJ1-2	ASSLVVGTLGYT
TRBV27	.	TRBJ2-1	ASRDTGGNEQF
TRBV18	many	TRBJ2-7	ASSPQSLGEQY
TRBV5-4	.	TRBJ2-7	ASSSQLAGGYEQY
TRBV25-1	.	TRBJ1-2	ASSAGGTGGYGYT
TRBV28	.	TRBJ2-1	ASSLYRGSNEQF
TRBV5-1	few	TRBJ2-5	ASSLVGQTVQETQY
TRBV27	once	TRBJ1-1	ASSKTGEAF
TRBV9	.	TRBJ2-3	ASSAGPGVTDTQY
TRBV29-1	.	TRBJ2-1	SVAQGAGEQF
TRBV9	.	TRBJ2-7	ASSVGGQGAQGEQY
TRBV2	.	TRBJ2-2	ASSDRKAGELF
TRBV18	.	TRBJ2-1	ASSHGQQNNEQF
TRBV10-3	.	TRBJ1-5	AISDRDNGQPQH